This T cell receptor (beta chain) came from a study of blood T cell repertoires in COVID-19. Study context: From T cells, B-cell-depleted T cells, or PBMCs came the material, which was cDNA or gDNA.

Authors' methods: Reference gene primer amplification yielded estimated nucleated cell counts. Measured with immunoSEQ multiplex PCR; TCRdb has only the in-frame clones, and not every one. Clone size and the V and J calls come from that table; the DNA yielded D and trimming. In the table there are a few hundred thousand clones, 85% of which are singletons. Enrollees, about 18 to 90 years old, lived in roughly 24 US areas. For recovered donors of Cohort 3, there were two negative PCRs, clearance, or symptom resolution. The J segment lost 2 bases and the V segment lost 5 bases, leaving 11 bases of the junction unmatched. The CDR3 runs to 16 residues. CDR1 is MNHEY and CDR2 is SMNVEV in the germline V gene (reference sequence).

Sequenced: PBMCs or T cells enriched from blood (not recorded which). V gene TRBV27 combines with J gene TRBJ1-2; 7 bases map to TRBD1. The receptor was isolated from a man in his forties who had recovered from COVID-19. As DNA, the CDR3 is TGTGCCAGCAGTCTCCAAGGGGACAGTGTAAACTATGGCTACACCTTC. This translates into CASSLQGDSVNYGYTF.